The 29 T cell receptor beta chains below were found in one sample sequenced in a study of blood T cell repertoires in COVID-19. The data were produced by immunoSEQ multiplex PCR, yet TCRdb's version contains in-frame clones alone and is incomplete. The repertoire has approximately 100,000 clones, over 75% of them found once; the top ten carry roughly 10%. Sequenced sample: peripheral blood. The receptor set was obtained from a woman of 80 years or more with acute or convalescent COVID-19.

V and J are TRBV4-3 and TRBJ1-1; D gene uncertain. The CDR3 is 14 residues long. Germline V gives CDR1 LGHNA, CDR2 YSLEER. The V gene lost 2 bases and the J gene lost 8 bases, with 15 bases spanning the gap. CDR3 DNA sequence: TGCGCCAGCAGCCAATCCTCTCCCCTTGAGGAAGCTTTCTTT. Residues: CASSQSSPLEEAFF.

This clone was observed a few times. The sample has other DNA sequences that encode this CDR3 too. The chain employs TRBV3-1 (or the pseudogene TRBV3-2) and TRBJ2-2; 13 bases are shared with TRBD2. Germline CDR1 LGHDT, CDR2 YNNKEL (reference sequence). V dropped 4 bases and J dropped 1; count of bases not matched to a gene: 3. The CDR3 runs to 17 residues. The CDR3 DNA is TGTGCCAGCAGCCGGACTAGCGGGGGCCGGAACACCGGGGAGCTGTTTTTT. Its translation is CASSRTSGGRNTGELFF.

This rearrangement joins TRBV18 to TRBJ2-3; 11 nucleotides agree with TRBD2. The CDR3 is 16 residues long. Germline assignment: CDR1 KGHSH and CDR2 LQKENI. The V and J ends lost 2 bases and 5 bases, in that order; junction bases with no gene match: 6. The CDR3 coding sequence is TGTGCCAGCTCACCAACCGGGCTAGCGGGGGGAGATACGCAGTATTTT. It codes for CASSPTGLAGGDTQYF.

The J gene is TRBJ1-2, the V gene TRBV6-2 or TRBV6-3; 9 bases map to TRBD1. Germline V gives CDR1 MNHEY, CDR2 SVGEGT. The CDR3 is 15 residues long. Unmatched junction bases numbered 5, after V lost 4 bases and J lost 2 bases. The CDR3 loop reads CASSSGTGMNYGYTF. The DNA of the CDR3 is TGTGCCAGCAGTTCCGGGACAGGGATGAACTATGGCTACACCTTC.

The chain carries TRBV27 and TRBJ1-5; 10 bases are shared with TRBD1. J lost 5 bases, V lost 6 bases, and 7 bases had no gene match. Germline CDR1 reads MNHEY; CDR2 reads SMNVEV (reference sequence). The CDR3 has 15 amino acids. The CDR3 region has the DNA TGTGCCAGCAGAACCCGGACAGGGGGGGATCAGCCCCAGCATTTT. It translates to CASRTRTGGDQPQHF.

This clone was seen a few times. The chain uses TRBV11-2 and TRBJ2-1; D gene unclear. This CDR3 has 14 amino acids. V shed 4 bases and J shed 7 bases, with 14 bases lying between them. Germline V gene lookup returns CDR1 SGHAT and CDR2 FQNNGV. The CDR3 is CASSSPARWNEQFF. The CDR3 nucleotides read TGTGCCAGCAGCTCCCCTGCCAGATGGAATGAGCAGTTCTTC.

CDR3 in amino acids: CASSMTSGGANEQFF. The CDR3 nucleotides read TGTGCCAGCAGCATGACTAGCGGGGGGGCAAATGAGCAGTTCTTC. The chain uses TRBV11-3 and TRBJ2-1; 14 bases line up with TRBD2. This CDR3 spans 15 amino acids. The J segment lost 7 bases and the V segment lost 5 bases, leaving 4 bases of the junction unmatched. Germline loops: CDR1 SGHNT, CDR2 YENEEA.

This chain connects TRBV10-3 to TRBJ1-1, with a weak D call TRBD1 (5 bases). Germline CDR1 ENHRY, CDR2 SYGVKD. CDR3 length equals 15 residues. Trimming cost V 2 bases and J 0 bases, with 10 bases left between them. DNA for the CDR3: TGTGCCATCAGTGAGGGGAAAGGGGTGAACACTGAAGCTTTCTTT. Protein sequence: CAISEGKGVNTEAFF.

The gene calls are TRBV6-4 and TRBJ1-5; 7 nucleotides match TRBD1. Unmatched junction bases numbered 11, after V lost 11 bases and J lost 7 bases. The germline V gene has CDR1 MRHNA and CDR2 SNTAGT. CDR3 length equals 13 residues. CDR3: CAGTRGPRQPQHF. The DNA of the CDR3 is TGTGCCGGCACGAGGGGGCCAAGGCAGCCCCAGCATTTT.

This chain's CDR3 is CASSPRTRGSFQETQYF. CDR3 in DNA: TGTGCCAGCAGCCCCCGGACGCGGGGGAGTTTCCAAGAGACCCAGTACTTC. This sequence joins TRBV3-1 (or the pseudogene TRBV3-2) and TRBJ2-5; 7 bases line up with TRBD2. This CDR3 contains 17 residues. V dropped 4 bases and J dropped 1; count of bases not matched to a gene: 12. Looked up from germline, CDR1 is LGHDT and CDR2 is YNNKEL (reference sequence).

This clone was seen just once. The chain employs TRBV28 and TRBJ2-5; 7 bases align to TRBD1. The germline CDR1 and CDR2 sequences are MDHEN and SYDVKM. The CDR3 is 17 residues long. The ends lost 5 bases at V and 0 bases at J; junction bases unmatched: 12. CDR3 sequence (DNA): TGTGCCAGCAGTACCCTCCATGGGACAGCATACCAAGAGACCCAGTACTTC. This sequence encodes CASSTLHGTAYQETQYF.

The genes are TRBV5-6 and TRBJ2-7; 9 positions match TRBD1. J gave up 1 base and V 4 bases, and 3 bases lay outside the gene matches. CDR3 length: 14 residues. The germline gives CDR1 SGHDT, CDR2 YYEEEE. The CDR3 sequence: CASSAGTGSYEQYF. CDR3 coding DNA: TGTGCCAGCAGCGCCGGGACAGGGTCCTACGAGCAGTACTTC. The entire variable domain, with the rest obtained from reference TRBV5-6 and TRBJ2-7, is as follows: DAGVTQSPTHLIKTRGQQVTLRCSPKSGHDTVSWYQQALGQGPQFIFQYYEEEERQRGNFPDRFSGHQFPNYSSELNVNALLLGDSALYLCASSAGTGSYEQYFGPGTRLTVT.

The sample holds a few counts of this clone. The chain is built from TRBV28 and TRBJ1-5; D not certain. The germline V gene has CDR1 MDHEN and CDR2 SYDVKM. The germline V and J ends were trimmed by 3 bases and 2 bases, with 11 bases remaining between them. CDR3 length: 15 residues. The CDR3 DNA is TGTGCCAGCAGTTTTTTGGGTCGGGGCAATCAGCCCCAGCATTTT. It yields the protein CASSFLGRGNQPQHF.

The V gene is TRBV7-2, the J gene TRBJ1-1; no firm D call. This CDR3 comprises 13 residues. The germline CDR1 and CDR2 sequences are SGHTA and FQGNSA. V was cut by 1 base and J by 7 bases, with 10 bases left in between. DNA for the CDR3: TGTGCCAGCAGCTTAGATCGGGAGCTTGAAGCTTTCTTT. Its translation is CASSLDRELEAFF.

This clone was seen a single time. V usage is TRBV6-5 and J usage is TRBJ2-7, with D unclear. The germline V and J ends were trimmed by 6 bases and 5 bases, with 8 bases remaining between them. The CDR3 spans 11 residues. Germline loops: CDR1 MNHEY, CDR2 SVGAGI. CDR3 in DNA: TGTGCCAGCAGCAGTAGCCACGAGCAGTACGTC. It is translated as CASSSSHEQYV.

The V gene is TRBV2, the J gene TRBJ1-3; D is ambiguous. CDR3 length: 13 amino acids. Trimming pared 2 bases from V and 2 bases from J, leaving 4 bases between. CDR1 and CDR2 from the germline V gene are SNHLY and FYNNEI. The CDR3 spells CASSEQAGNTIYF. CDR3 in DNA: TGTGCCAGCAGTGAACAGGCTGGAAACACCATATATTTT.

The CDR3 loop reads CASSLWQGRDTQYF. CDR3 in DNA: TGTGCCAGCAGCTTATGGCAGGGAAGGGATACGCAGTATTTT. The chain carries TRBV7-8 and TRBJ2-3; TRBD1 is a possible D gene (5 bases). This CDR3 spans 14 amino acids. V was clipped by 2 bases and J by 6 bases, with 12 bases between them. Germline loops: CDR1 SGHVS, CDR2 FQNEAQ.

The chain couples TRBV19 to TRBJ2-3; unclear D gene. Germline V gene sequence: CDR1 LNHDA, CDR2 SQIVND (reference sequence). This CDR3 has 16 residues. V lost 3 bases and J 1 base, leaving 14 bases between the germline ends. CDR3 nucleotide sequence: TGTGCCAGTAGTATGTCCGCGCCCCCGGGCACAGATACGCAGTATTTT. It is translated as CASSMSAPPGTDTQYF.

V usage is TRBV11-2 and J usage is TRBJ1-1; 10 nucleotides match TRBD1. CDR1 and CDR2 from the germline V gene are SGHAT and FQNNGV. CDR3 size: 14 residues. Losses at the gene ends were 5 bases for V and 5 bases for J; bases not matched to a gene: 5. This CDR3 reads CASSPTGGLTEAFF. CDR3 bases: TGTGCCAGCAGCCCGACAGGGGGCCTTACTGAAGCTTTCTTT.

This clone was found once. This sequence joins TRBV28 and TRBJ2-3; D unresolved. V was pared by 1 base and J by 0 bases, with 11 bases between. CDR1 is MDHEN and CDR2 is SYDVKM in the germline V gene. The CDR3 spans 16 residues. CDR3 sequence: CASSLSADASTDTQYF. CDR3 nucleotide sequence: TGTGCCAGCAGTTTATCGGCGGATGCTAGCACAGATACGCAGTATTTT.

The chain uses TRBV29-1 and TRBJ2-1, with D tentatively TRBD2 (6 bases). V was pared by 1 base and J by 5 bases, with 18 bases between. The germline CDR1 and CDR2 sequences are SQVTM and ANQGSEA. The CDR3 sequence is 16 residues long. The CDR3 here is CSVEGEARKIHNEQFF. For the CDR3, the DNA is TGCAGCGTTGAAGGGGAGGCCAGGAAAATCCACAATGAGCAGTTCTTC.

The chain couples TRBV11-2 to TRBJ2-7; 7 bases line up with TRBD2. CDR3 length: 19 residues. The ends lost 3 bases at V and 3 bases at J; junction bases unmatched: 20. CDR1 and CDR2 (germline): SGHAT, FQNNGV. The CDR3, as DNA: TGTGCCAGCAGCTTGGGCGGGACTAAATCCCCGAAGGTCTTCTACGAGCAGTACTTC. Its protein product is CASSLGGTKSPKVFYEQYF.

The chain employs TRBV2 and TRBJ2-5, with 11 nucleotides matching TRBD1. The CDR3 totals 15 residues. V gave up 6 bases and J gave up 2 bases; unmatched junction bases: 5. Germline CDR1 reads SNHLY; CDR2 reads FYNNEI. This chain's CDR3 is CASRVDRGPQETQYF. CDR3 bases: TGTGCCAGCAGAGTGGACAGGGGGCCACAAGAGACCCAGTACTTC.

V usage is TRBV10-3 and J usage is TRBJ2-3; 9 positions agree with TRBD2. The V gene end was trimmed by 5 bases and the J gene end by 6 bases; junction bases not matched to a gene: 6. This CDR3 spans 14 amino acids. Germline assignment: CDR1 ENHRY and CDR2 SYGVKD. CDR3 region: CAISSGTSSDTQYF. CDR3 sequence (DNA): TGTGCCATCAGTTCTGGGACTAGCTCGGATACGCAGTATTTT.

There are a few counts of this clone. CDR3: CASSPDTTGELFF. CDR3 nucleotides: TGTGCCAGCAGCCCCGACACCACCGGGGAGCTGTTTTTT. The chain carries TRBV5-4 and TRBJ2-2, with D uncertain. The ends were cut back, 4 bases at V and 4 bases at J, with 8 bases in the middle. The CDR3 has 13 residues. Germline CDR1 reads SGHNT; CDR2 reads YYREEE (reference sequence).

The chain uses TRBV7-3 and TRBJ2-1, with TRBD1 matching over 8 bases. The V segment lost 5 bases and the J segment 8 bases; nucleotides outside the gene matches: 2. The CDR3 runs 12 residues. Germline-derived CDR1 and CDR2 are SGHTA and FQGTGA. The CDR3 is CASSADRDEQFF. The CDR3 DNA follows: TGTGCCAGCAGCGCGGACAGGGATGAGCAGTTCTTC.

This clone has more than one count but fewer than ten. The V and J genes are TRBV18 and TRBJ2-4; possibly TRBD1 for D (6 bases). Per germline, CDR1 KGHSH and CDR2 LQKENI. The CDR3 has 14 amino acids. V lost 5 bases to trimming and J lost 3 bases, with 11 bases between them. The CDR3 region has the DNA TGTGCCAGCTCATCGCAGGGGAGCAAAAACATTCAGTACTTC. Translation gives CASSSQGSKNIQYF.

This clone appeared once. V usage is TRBV6-5 and J usage is TRBJ1-1; D possibly corresponds to TRBD1 (5 bases). Looked up from germline, CDR1 is MNHEY and CDR2 is SVGAGI. This CDR3 contains 16 residues. V lost 2 bases and J lost 1, with 14 bases in between. CDR3 nucleotides: TGTGCCAGCAGTTACCGGGGGACGGGCAGGAACACTGAAGCTTTCTTT. Residues: CASSYRGTGRNTEAFF.

Only a few counts were recorded for this clone. J is TRBJ2-2 and V is TRBV19, with 7 bases that match TRBD1. The CDR3 is 14 residues long. Germline-derived CDR1 and CDR2 are LNHDA and SQIVND (reference sequence). After removal of 11 bases from V and 3 bases from J, the junction contained 9 bases not matched to a gene. This CDR3 is CAAGRGRDTGELFF. CDR3 DNA: TGTGCCGCTGGAAGGGGGCGCGACACCGGGGAGCTGTTTTTT.